This T cell receptor (beta chain) was obtained from a study of cytomegalovirus exposure and HLA in healthy donors. For the study at large: In an earlier analysis, 95 million to 140 million unique TCR beta sequences were found from some 170 million T cells. Overall study results and limits: Cytomegalovirus-associated status was assigned to about 170 TCR beta chains.

Note on this clone: Its specificity is not known.

The primer mix had 60 Vbeta and 13 Jbeta primers. Original processing notes: In a later analysis, roughly 86 million unique TCR beta chains included roughly 11 million shared by two or more donors. Measured with immunoSEQ multiplex PCR; TCRdb has only the in-frame clones, and not every one. V and J calls and clone size come straight from that table; D and trimming were deduced from the DNA. The table records roughly 200,000 clones, about 9.4% of them present only once. The CDR3 is made up of 13 amino acids. Germline assignment: CDR1 SNHLY and CDR2 FYNNEI. Deletions cut 8 bases from V and 4 bases from J, with 15 bases between.

V and J are TRBV2 and TRBJ2-7; D may be TRBD1 (5 bases). The TCR comes from a woman aged 30 to 39 in good health and CMV-seropositive. What was sequenced was PBMCs. The CDR3: CASDTGQRYEQYF. The CDR3, as DNA: TGTGCCAGCGACACAGGTCAACGATACGAGCAGTACTTC.